The TCR beta chain under discussion was sequenced for a study of blood T cell repertoires in COVID-19. Study overall: Specimens from acute and convalescent COVID-19 originated in the United States, Italy and Spain. T cells, B-cell-depleted T cells, or PBMCs supplied cDNA or gDNA.

In the original analysis: Amplification with reference gene primers provided the estimates of nucleated cell counts. Clones were read by immunoSEQ multiplex PCR, and TCRdb kept only the in-frame ones, dropping some. V and J calls and clone size follow that table, whereas D and trimming were derived from the DNA. This table has about 300,000 clones, roughly 90% appearing once. Germline loops: CDR1 SGDLS, CDR2 YYNGEE. The V segment lost 0 bases and the J segment 2 bases; nucleotides outside the gene matches: 1. CDR3 length: 15 residues. This clone is a singleton in its sample. The rearrangement uses TRBV9 and TRBJ2-7; 11 bases match TRBD2. Sample: peripheral blood. This receptor was identified in a man between 18 and 35 years old who had recovered from COVID-19. The CDR3 bases are TGTGCCAGCAGCGTAGGACTAGCGGGACCCTACGAGCAGTACTTC. This gives the protein CASSVGLAGPYEQYF.